These 15 T cell receptor beta chains were sequenced from one sample in a study of blood T cells in healthy people across ages. It was with a sample-barcoded 5' primer and a J-beta primer mix that a second PCR of roughly 6 to 11 cycles was run. One entry per CDR3 protein results from TCRdb running MiXCR on the 5' RACE reads. The sample lists 750,000 to 950,000 distinct CDR3 sequences, more than 25% seen once, with about 2.9% in the top ten. This sample was shared with a second study, whose subject was T cells of mothers and their children.

The sample consisted of blood. These receptors all come from a boy younger than 18 in good health.

The chain has TRBV2 and TRBJ2-4; D possibly uses TRBD1 or TRBD2 (6 bases each). The ends were cut back, 6 bases at V and 6 bases at J, with 24 bases in the middle. Germline V CDR1 and CDR2: SNHLY, FYNNEI. The CDR3 consists of 17 residues. CDR3: CASSGSGLGGFLNIQYF. DNA for the CDR3: TGTGCCAGCAGCGGCTCGGGGTTGGGGGGCTTTTTAAACATTCAGTACTTC.

The chain couples TRBV5-1 to TRBJ2-5, with TRBD1 identical over 9 bases. CDR3 length: 12 amino acids. V lost 4 bases, J lost 13 bases, and 8 bases stayed unmatched. The germline V gene encodes CDR1 SGHRS and CDR2 YFSETQ. Written as DNA, the CDR3 is TGCGCCAGCAGCACCGTACAGGGGGCCCCGTACTTC. Translating gives CASSTVQGAPYF.

This clonotype was detected only once. DNA for the CDR3: TGTGCCAGCAGCGCCCGGGCGGTAAGCCCCACAGATACGCAGTATTTT. Encoded protein: CASSARAVSPTDTQYF. The V gene is TRBV9, the J gene TRBJ2-3; D not certain. In germline, CDR1 is SGDLS, CDR2 YYNGEE. This CDR3 is 16 amino acids long. V was trimmed by 3 bases and J by 2 bases, leaving 16 bases between them.

This clonotype was counted between two and nine times. The chain is built from TRBV30 and TRBJ2-2; D ambiguous. Per the germline V gene, CDR1 is GTSNPN and CDR2 is SVGIG (reference sequence). This CDR3 is built from 14 residues. V was clipped by 5 bases and J by 5 bases, with 15 bases between them. CDR3 in DNA: TGTGCCTGGTGCTTACGGCCGATAACCGGGGAGCTGTTTTTT. Translation gives CAWCLRPITGELFF.

This chain connects TRBV9 to TRBJ2-3; TRBD2 matches at 9 bases. Germline V gene sequence: CDR1 SGDLS, CDR2 YYNGEE. The CDR3 has 16 residues. Trimming cost V 2 bases and J 1 base; bases outside gene matches: 5. The CDR3 sequence: CASSVLTSGGTDTQYF. The CDR3, as DNA: TGTGCCAGCAGCGTTTTGACTAGCGGAGGCACAGATACGCAGTATTTT.

V usage is TRBV6-6 and J usage is TRBJ2-1; D ambiguous. V was cut by 6 bases and J by 0 bases, with 12 bases left in between. CDR3 length: 15 amino acids. Per germline, CDR1 MNHNY and CDR2 SVGAGI (reference sequence). The CDR3 here is CASSLDLYSYNEQFF. The CDR3 coding sequence is TGTGCCAGCAGCCTCGATTTATACTCCTACAATGAGCAGTTCTTC.

CDR3 nucleotides: TGTGCCAGCAGTTACTCGGGACTCCGCTACGAGCAGTACTTC. Encoded protein: CASSYSGLRYEQYF. The chain has TRBV6-2 or TRBV6-3 and TRBJ2-7; a possible D gene is TRBD2 (6 bases). CDR3 length equals 14 residues. The V and J ends lost 0 bases and 3 bases respectively, with 9 bases between them. CDR1 is MNHEY, CDR2 SVGEGT, per germline.

The V gene is TRBV20-1, the J gene TRBJ1-6, with D hard to call. With 2 bases removed from V and 11 bases from J, the gap between germline ends came to 16 bases. The CDR3 runs 14 residues. Germline V gene lookup returns CDR1 DFQATT and CDR2 SNEGSKA (reference sequence). The CDR3 here is CSARPLPAGAPLHF. CDR3 DNA: TGCAGTGCTAGACCGCTTCCCGCGGGCGCACCCCTCCACTTT.

This clonotype was seen a handful of times. This sequence joins TRBV5-1 and TRBJ2-7; D could derive from TRBD1 or TRBD2 (7 bases each). V was pared by 7 bases and J by 2 bases, with 19 bases between. The V gene's germline CDR1 is SGHRS and CDR2 YFSETQ. The CDR3 spans 15 residues. The CDR3: CASRSGGATTYEQYF. CDR3 DNA sequence: TGCGCCAGCCGCTCAGGGGGGGCGACAACCTACGAGCAGTACTTC.

The V gene is TRBV7-9, the J gene TRBJ2-2, with 7 bases aligning to TRBD2. This CDR3 contains 13 residues. Germline V lookup: CDR1 SEHNR, CDR2 FQNEAQ (reference sequence). V dropped 8 bases and J dropped 4; count of bases not matched to a gene: 4. CDR3 loop: CASVGGSTGELFF. CDR3 sequence (DNA): TGTGCCAGCGTAGGCGGGAGCACCGGGGAGCTGTTTTTT.

The CDR3 is CASSSQGIATDTQYF. The CDR3 nucleotides are TGTGCCAGCAGCTCCCAGGGGATTGCCACAGATACGCAGTATTTT. V and J are TRBV11-2 and TRBJ2-3; D is possibly TRBD1 (6 bases). V dropped 4 bases and J dropped 2 bases, with 13 bases sitting between them. CDR1 is SGHAT and CDR2 is FQNNGV in the germline V gene. The CDR3 runs 15 residues.

Only a few counts were recorded for this clonotype. CDR3 DNA sequence: TGTGCCAGCACCTCTAGGGGCCAGGCCGGCCAGCCCCAGCATTTT. This translates into CASTSRGQAGQPQHF. The rearrangement links TRBV2 to TRBJ1-5, with D possibly TRBD1 on 5 matching bases. There are 15 residues in the CDR3. Germline loops: CDR1 SNHLY, CDR2 FYNNEI. V dropped 7 bases and J dropped 7 bases, with 20 bases sitting between them.

The V call is TRBV4-1, the J call TRBJ2-3; D perhaps matches TRBD2 (6 bases). The CDR3 totals 16 residues. The germline gives CDR1 MGHRA, CDR2 YSYEKL. V shed 4 bases and J shed 7 bases, with 21 bases lying between them. The DNA for the CDR3 is TGCGCCAGCAGCCGTGGAACCGGGGGACGCGGGAATACGCAGTATTTT. Its translation: CASSRGTGGRGNTQYF.

Turning to this clonotype: This may stem from a read error, because a much larger clone lies one nucleotide away. The rearrangement links TRBV10-2 to TRBJ2-1; perhaps D is TRBD1 or TRBD2 (5 bases each). The closer fit of TRBJ2-5 to the DNA end suggests the J call may be wrong. This CDR3 region has 16 residues. Germline loops: CDR1 WSHSY, CDR2 SAAADI. The CDR3 nucleotides are TGCGCCAGCAGTGAGTCCGGGACCGGTGGGAGTGGGACCCAGTACTTC. Residues: CASSESGTGGSGTQYF.

The genes are TRBV3-1 and TRBJ1-2; 9 bases map to TRBD1. The germline V gene has CDR1 LGHDT and CDR2 YNNKEL (reference sequence). J gave up 3 bases and V 3 bases, and 5 bases lay outside the gene matches. CDR3 size: 15 residues. The CDR3 DNA reads as TGTGCCAGCAGCCACCGGGACAGGGTTCACTATGGCTACACCTTC. Amino acid sequence: CASSHRDRVHYGYTF.